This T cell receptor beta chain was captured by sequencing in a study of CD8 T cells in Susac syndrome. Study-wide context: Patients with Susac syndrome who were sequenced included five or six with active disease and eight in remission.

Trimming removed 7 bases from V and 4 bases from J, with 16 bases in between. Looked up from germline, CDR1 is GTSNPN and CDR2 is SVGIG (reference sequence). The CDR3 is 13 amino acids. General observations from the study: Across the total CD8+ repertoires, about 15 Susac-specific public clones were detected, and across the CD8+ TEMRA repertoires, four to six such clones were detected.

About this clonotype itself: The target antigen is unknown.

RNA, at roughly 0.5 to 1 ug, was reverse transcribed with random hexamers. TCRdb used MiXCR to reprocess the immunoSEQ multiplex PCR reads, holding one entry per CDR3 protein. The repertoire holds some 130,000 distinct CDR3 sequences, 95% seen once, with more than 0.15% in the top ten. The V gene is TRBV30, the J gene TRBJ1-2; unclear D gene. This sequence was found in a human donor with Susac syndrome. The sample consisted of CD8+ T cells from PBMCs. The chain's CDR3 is CASLQWEGYGYTF. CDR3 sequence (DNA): TGTGCCTCCCTCCAATGGGAGGGCTATGGCTACACCTTC.